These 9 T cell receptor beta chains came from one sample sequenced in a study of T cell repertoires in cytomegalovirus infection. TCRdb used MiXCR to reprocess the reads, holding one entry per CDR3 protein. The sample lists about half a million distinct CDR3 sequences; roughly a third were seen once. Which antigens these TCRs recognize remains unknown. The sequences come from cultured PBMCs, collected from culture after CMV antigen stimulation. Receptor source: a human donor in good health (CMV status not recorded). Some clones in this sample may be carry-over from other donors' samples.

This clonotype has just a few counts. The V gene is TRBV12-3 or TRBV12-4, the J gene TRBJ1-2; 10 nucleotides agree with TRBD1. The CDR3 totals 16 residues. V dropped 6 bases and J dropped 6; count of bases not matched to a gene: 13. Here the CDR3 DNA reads TGTGCCAGCAGGACCTTCCGGGACAGGGGTTCGGATGGCTACACCTTC. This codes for CASRTFRDRGSDGYTF.

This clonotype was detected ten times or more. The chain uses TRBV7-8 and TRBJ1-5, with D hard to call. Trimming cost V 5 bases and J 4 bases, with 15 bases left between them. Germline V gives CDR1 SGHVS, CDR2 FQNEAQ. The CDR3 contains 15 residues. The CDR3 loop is CASSSLATTNQPQHF. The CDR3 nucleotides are TGTGCCAGCAGCAGTTTGGCGACAACGAATCAGCCCCAGCATTTT.

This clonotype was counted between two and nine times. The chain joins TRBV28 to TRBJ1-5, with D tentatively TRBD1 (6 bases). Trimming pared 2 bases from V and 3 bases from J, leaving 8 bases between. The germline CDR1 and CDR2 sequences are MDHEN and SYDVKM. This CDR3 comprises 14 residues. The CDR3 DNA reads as TGTGCCAGCAGTTTAGGGGGCGTCAATCAGCCCCAGCATTTT. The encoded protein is CASSLGGVNQPQHF.

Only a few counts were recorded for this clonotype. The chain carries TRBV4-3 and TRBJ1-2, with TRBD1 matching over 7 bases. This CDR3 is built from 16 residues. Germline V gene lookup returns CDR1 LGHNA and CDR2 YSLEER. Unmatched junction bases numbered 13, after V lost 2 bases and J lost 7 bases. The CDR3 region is CASSQQSAGGRSGYTF. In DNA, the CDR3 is TGCGCCAGCAGCCAACAATCGGCAGGGGGGCGGAGTGGCTACACCTTC.

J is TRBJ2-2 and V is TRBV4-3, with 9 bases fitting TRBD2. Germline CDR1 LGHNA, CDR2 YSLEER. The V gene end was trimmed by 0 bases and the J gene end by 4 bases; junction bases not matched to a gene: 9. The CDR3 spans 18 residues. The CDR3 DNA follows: TGCGCCAGCAGCCAAGAGTCTAGGGCGGGAGGGAGCACCGGGGAGCTGTTTTTT. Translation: CASSQESRAGGSTGELFF.

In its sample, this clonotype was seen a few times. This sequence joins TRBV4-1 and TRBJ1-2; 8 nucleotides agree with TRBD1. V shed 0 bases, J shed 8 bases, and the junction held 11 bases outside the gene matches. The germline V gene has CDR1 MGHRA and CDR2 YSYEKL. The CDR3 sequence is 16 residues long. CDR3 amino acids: CASSQDNLRTGTGYTF. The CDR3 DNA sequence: TGCGCCAGCAGCCAAGATAATTTGAGGACAGGGACCGGCTACACCTTC.

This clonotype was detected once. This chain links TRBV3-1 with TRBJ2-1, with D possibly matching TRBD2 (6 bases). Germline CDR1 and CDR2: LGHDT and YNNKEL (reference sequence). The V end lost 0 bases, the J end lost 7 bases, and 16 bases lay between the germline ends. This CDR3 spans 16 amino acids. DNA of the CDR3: TGTGCCAGCAGCCAAGATTGGAGAAGACTAGGGAATGAGCAGTTCTTC. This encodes CASSQDWRRLGNEQFF.

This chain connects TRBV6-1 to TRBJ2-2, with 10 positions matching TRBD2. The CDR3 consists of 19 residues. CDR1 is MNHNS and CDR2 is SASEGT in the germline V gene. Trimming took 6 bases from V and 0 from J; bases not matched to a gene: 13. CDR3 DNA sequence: TGTGCCAGCAGACGGCAGGAACTAGCGGGATTTTCGAACACCGGGGAGCTGTTTTTT. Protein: CASRRQELAGFSNTGELFF.

The CDR3 nucleotides read TGTGCCAGCAGCCGATCGGGACAGTCCTACAATGAGCAGTTCTTC. It is translated as CASSRSGQSYNEQFF. The chain joins TRBV7-3 to TRBJ2-1; 7 bases line up with TRBD1. Trimming cost V 5 bases and J 1 base; bases outside gene matches: 5. Germline CDR1 SGHTA, CDR2 FQGTGA. The CDR3 has 15 amino acids.